Below are 16 T cell receptor beta chains sequenced from a single sample in a study of blood T cell repertoires in COVID-19. The table came from immunoSEQ multiplex PCR; TCRdb's copy has only in-frame clones and leaves some out. There are about 150,000 clones in the sample; 86% occur only once, and 4.3% lies in the top ten. Material: PBMCs or T cells enriched from blood (not recorded which). The origin of the receptors is a man aged 45-60 years who had recovered from COVID-19.

J is TRBJ2-2 and V is TRBV10-3; 14 bases line up with TRBD2. Germline trimming cut 5 bases from V and 6 bases from J; bases unmatched to any gene: 5. The CDR3 is 16 residues long. Germline CDR1 and CDR2: ENHRY and SYGVKD. The CDR3 here is CAISPGLAGVSGELFF. CDR3 in DNA: TGTGCCATCAGTCCGGGACTAGCGGGGGTGTCCGGGGAGCTGTTTTTT.

The chain uses TRBV30 and TRBJ2-1; 13 bases agree with TRBD2. CDR3 length: 15 residues. J gave up 9 bases and V 3 bases, and 8 bases lay outside the gene matches. Germline V gene data show CDR1 as GTSNPN and CDR2 as SVGIG (reference sequence). The CDR3 DNA is TGTGCCTGGAGGGGCGGACTAGCGGGAGAGGGTGAGCAGTTCTTC. This translates into CAWRGGLAGEGEQFF.

The V and J genes are TRBV28 and TRBJ1-2; tentative D call: TRBD1 (6 bases). Germline CDR1 MDHEN, CDR2 SYDVKM. V was shortened by 7 bases and J by 10 bases, with 25 bases between the two germline ends. This CDR3 is 15 amino acids long. The CDR3 region is CASTMGVPGVVAYTF. DNA for the CDR3: TGTGCCAGCACCATGGGAGTTCCAGGGGTTGTCGCCTACACCTTC.

The rearrangement links TRBV23-1 to TRBJ2-1; 9 bases map to TRBD1. TRBV23-1 is an ORF, with its function uncertain. This CDR3 region has 14 residues. Unmatched junction bases numbered 6, after V lost 3 bases and J lost 9 bases. The CDR3 loop is CASSHRDRVPEQFF. The CDR3, as DNA: TGCGCCAGCAGTCACCGGGACAGGGTTCCTGAGCAGTTCTTC.

V usage is TRBV7-2 and J usage is TRBJ2-7; a possible D gene is TRBD1 (5 bases). V was clipped by 1 base and J by 7 bases, with 11 bases between them. Germline lookup yields CDR1 SGHTA and CDR2 FQGNSA. CDR3 length: 13 residues. CDR3 nucleotide sequence: TGTGCCAGCAGCTTAGTTGTCAGGGTGGAGCAGTACTTC. As protein: CASSLVVRVEQYF.

The chain combines TRBV9 with TRBJ2-1; 8 bases map to TRBD1. The CDR3 contains 12 residues. Germline trimming cut 3 bases from V and 9 bases from J; bases unmatched to any gene: 2. The germline V gene has CDR1 SGDLS and CDR2 YYNGEE. The CDR3 sequence: CASSGGTGEQFF. In DNA, the CDR3 is TGTGCCAGCAGCGGAGGGACAGGTGAGCAGTTCTTC.

The chain links TRBV2 to TRBJ1-1; D is unclear. CDR1 SNHLY and CDR2 FYNNEI come from the germline V gene. V lost 4 bases and J lost 1, with 7 bases in between. The CDR3 runs 13 residues. CDR3 amino acids: CASSGLRNTEAFF. CDR3 DNA: TGTGCCAGCAGTGGACTGAGGAACACTGAAGCTTTCTTT.

CDR3 in amino acids: CASSGRLASYNEQFF. The CDR3 DNA reads TGTGCCAGCAGCGGACGACTAGCATCCTACAATGAGCAGTTCTTC. This rearrangement joins TRBV9 to TRBJ2-1; 7 nucleotides line up with TRBD2. CDR3 length: 15 residues. V dropped 3 bases and J dropped 1; count of bases not matched to a gene: 4. Germline CDR1 SGDLS, CDR2 YYNGEE.

This rearrangement joins TRBV4-3 to TRBJ1-4; D is ambiguous. V lost 1 base, J lost 0 bases, and 12 bases lay in between. Germline CDR1 LGHNA, CDR2 YSLEER. This CDR3 region has 17 residues. The CDR3 is CASSQAPVLATNEKLFF. The CDR3 nucleotides are TGCGCCAGCAGCCAAGCCCCGGTTCTCGCAACTAATGAAAAACTGTTTTTT.

The chain couples TRBV28 to TRBJ1-3; TRBD1 might be the D (5 bases). The germline CDR1 and CDR2 sequences are MDHEN and SYDVKM. This CDR3 comprises 16 residues. Between the trimmed V and J ends, which lost 4 bases and 1 base, there was a span of 14 bases. The CDR3 nucleotides read TGTGCCAGCAGTTCCAGGGTCCCCCCTTCTGGAAACACCATATATTTT. It yields the protein CASSSRVPPSGNTIYF.

The chain employs TRBV25-1 and TRBJ1-3, with a possible D match to TRBD1 (6 bases). The CDR3 length is 12 residues. Germline V lookup: CDR1 MGHDK, CDR2 SYGVNS. V dropped 11 bases and J dropped 1 base, with 9 bases sitting between them. CDR3 coding DNA: TGTGCCTGCGGACAGTCTGGAAACACCATATATTTT. Protein product: CACGQSGNTIYF. The whole variable domain, remainder taken from reference TRBV25-1 and TRBJ1-3, is EADIYQTPRYLVIGTGKKITLECSQTMGHDKMYWYQQDPGMELHLIHYSYGVNSTEKGDLSSESTVSRIRTEHFPLTLESARPSHTSQYLCACGQSGNTIYFGEGSWLTVV.

The V call is TRBV9, the J call TRBJ1-1, with a weak D call TRBD1 (5 bases). CDR3 length equals 16 residues. The germline V and J ends were trimmed by 0 bases and 5 bases, with 17 bases remaining between them. From germline, CDR1 is SGDLS and CDR2 YYNGEE. The CDR3 DNA reads TGTGCCAGCAGCGTAGCTATTAGGGGCAGAGATACTGAAGCTTTCTTT. Translation: CASSVAIRGRDTEAFF.

The chain couples TRBV19 to TRBJ1-1, with 10 bases fitting TRBD1. V lost 7 bases to trimming and J lost 5 bases; unmatched junction nucleotides: 13. Germline assignment: CDR1 LNHDA and CDR2 SQIVND (reference sequence). The CDR3 is made up of 16 amino acids. The CDR3 DNA reads as TGTGCCAGTAAAAGTGGTCGACAGGGGGCAACTACTGAAGCTTTCTTT. The encoded protein is CASKSGRQGATTEAFF.

V usage is TRBV18 and J usage is TRBJ2-7; D is undetermined. The ends were cut back, 0 bases at V and 2 bases at J, with 8 bases in the middle. The CDR3 is 14 amino acids. The germline gives CDR1 KGHSH, CDR2 LQKENI. CDR3 DNA sequence: TGTGCCAGCTCACCACCGGGCCTCACCTACGAGCAGTACTTC. It yields the protein CASSPPGLTYEQYF.

The chain uses TRBV18 and TRBJ1-3, with D unresolved. CDR1 and CDR2 (germline): KGHSH, LQKENI. Trimming stripped 3 bases from V and 0 bases from J, with 9 bases between. The CDR3 totals 15 residues. The CDR3 DNA sequence: TGTGCCAGCTCACCCGTCCGGAGCTCTGGAAACACCATATATTTT. Protein sequence: CASSPVRSSGNTIYF.

V and J are TRBV19 and TRBJ1-2; D unresolved. From germline, CDR1 is LNHDA and CDR2 SQIVND (reference sequence). The V end lost 3 bases, the J end lost 4 bases, and 15 bases lay between the germline ends. The CDR3 covers 15 residues. CDR3 loop: CASSIGFGGSYGYTF. CDR3 coding DNA: TGTGCCAGTAGTATTGGGTTCGGCGGAAGCTATGGCTACACCTTC.